This T cell receptor (beta chain) was sequenced in a study of PD-L1 blockade in urothelial cancer. The overall study: Patients began atezolizumab, 1,200 mg intravenously every 3 weeks, in about 2014. Analysis of blood occurred 3 weeks (second dose) and 6 weeks after treatment start.

There are 14 residues in the CDR3. Germline V gene sequence: CDR1 MNHEY, CDR2 SMNVEV (reference sequence). The ends were cut back, 7 bases at V and 7 bases at J, with 16 bases in the middle. Every PCR was spiked with synthetic TCR analog templates. The method was immunoSEQ multiplex PCR; TCRdb's version includes in-frame clones alone and lacks a portion of them. The table has tens of thousands of clones, over 75% seen once. Individual patients had between 1 and 8 samples, taken pretreatment and on-treatment. The sequence was collected from a man between 70 and 80 years old with urothelial cancer. The V call is TRBV27, the J call TRBJ2-2; perhaps TRBD1 as D (6 bases). Sequencing was performed on PBMCs, taken around atezolizumab (anti-PD-L1) treatment. This chain's CDR3 is CASNSNRAGGELFF. The CDR3 bases are TGTGCCAGCAATTCAAACAGGGCGGGCGGGGAGCTGTTTTTT.